This TCR beta chain was observed in a study of post-analysis software for immune sequencing data. Study-level results: Roughly 5 TRBV segments (TRBV5-6, TRBV5-1 and TRBV20-1 among them) occurred more frequently in patients than in controls. Batch-mates among the samples co-clustered strongly by F measure.

This clonotype was seen only a few times. Its antigen is undetermined. Unique molecular identifiers featured in each of the TCR beta cDNA libraries. TCRdb reprocessed the PCR reads with MiXCR, giving one entry per CDR3 protein. The sample holds some 890,000 distinct CDR3 sequences, roughly 50% seen once. The CDR3 loop spans 12 amino acids. Germline assignment: CDR1 SQVTM and CDR2 ANQGSEA. With V trimmed by 4 bases and J by 5 bases, 1 base remained unmatched. The chain combines TRBV29-1 with TRBJ2-5; 10 bases align to TRBD2. The receptor's source is a girl aged 5-17 years with multiple sclerosis. What was sequenced was blood. CDR3 bases: TGCAGCGTTGCTAGCGGGGGTGAGACCCAGTACTTC. Amino acids: CSVASGGETQYF.